This T cell receptor (beta chain) derives from a study of neurological immune-mediated disorders. Study-wide results and caveats: Healthy controls had more TCR clonal expansion than multiple sclerosis, which showed the least, whereas HTLV-1-associated myelopathy showed the most. Among expanded clones, no CDR3 amino acid sequences were shared across subjects, a pattern suggesting private repertoires in all groups.

5'RACE employing 10-nucleotide random UMIs yielded the cDNA. Each CDR3 protein is one row after TCRdb ran MiXCR on the 5' RACE reads. The sample records approximately 100,000 distinct CDR3 sequences, roughly 3.5% being singletons. Many counts were recorded for this clonotype. The antigen is undetermined. This CDR3 region has 15 residues. Germline V gives CDR1 SGDLS, CDR2 YYNGEE. V trimming: 0 bases; J trimming: 3 bases; junction bases outside the gene matches: 3. This TCR was sampled from a woman younger than 30 with multiple sclerosis. The genes are TRBV9 and TRBJ1-1; 9 bases agree with TRBD1. Sequenced: PBMCs. The CDR3 protein is CASSVAGTGYTEAFF. The CDR3 nucleotides read TGTGCCAGCAGCGTAGCCGGGACAGGGTACACTGAAGCTTTCTTT.